These T cell receptor beta chains were read from a single sample in a study of early T cells in non-severe SARS-CoV-2 infection. Using its own MiXCR run on the 5' RACE reads, TCRdb lists one record per CDR3 protein. The repertoire holds some 80,000 distinct CDR3 sequences, around 15% seen once, with about 1.5% in the top ten. Sequenced material: whole blood. All receptors derive from an adult who was a healthcare worker with PCR-confirmed SARS-CoV-2 infection or an uninfected control (not recorded which). Both conserved end residues are part of each CDR3. D genes are given only for firm matches.

V	J	D	CDR3
TRBV12-5	TRBJ2-1	-	CASGLVLGAERGEQFF
TRBV2	TRBJ2-2	-	CASSAVLGELFF
TRBV5-1	TRBJ2-3	TRBD1	CASSLYRGTDTQYF
TRBV7-9	TRBJ1-1	-	CASSSGPLEAFF
TRBV7-3	TRBJ2-1	-	CASSLSGGPNYNEQFF
TRBV19	TRBJ1-2	-	CASSIDGGDGYTF
TRBV5-5	TRBJ1-6	-	CASSPPGLQYNSPLHF
TRBV12-3/TRBV12-4	TRBJ1-3	-	CASSSWTPLKAGNTIYF
TRBV20-1	TRBJ2-3	-	CSARGISAMSTDTQYF
TRBV6-5	TRBJ2-1	-	CASSYWGSSYNEQFF
TRBV11-2	TRBJ2-7	-	CASMGRSSYEQYF
TRBV14	TRBJ1-1	-	CASTPGVTAFF
TRBV4-1	TRBJ1-5	-	CASSSHRNQPQHF
TRBV5-6	TRBJ2-4	-	CASSLWGAGKNIQYF
TRBV9	TRBJ1-1	-	CASSVDSRNTEAFF
TRBV5-6	TRBJ2-5	TRBD1	CASSRDRGKTQYF
TRBV12-3/TRBV12-4	TRBJ2-5	-	CASSFGETQYF
TRBV6-6	TRBJ2-1	TRBD2	CASSSRQGSGQNEQFF
TRBV5-1	TRBJ2-5	TRBD2	CASSPRLAGGGETQYF
TRBV20-1	TRBJ1-1	-	CSAAGRRGREAFF
TRBV10-2	TRBJ1-2	-	CASSRKAGEDGYTF
TRBV9	TRBJ1-5	TRBD1	CASSVEGAQPQHF
TRBV5-1	TRBJ1-1	-	CASSEMYGVNTEAFF
TRBV20-1	TRBJ2-2	TRBD1	CSARDRRGRNTGELFF
TRBV9	TRBJ1-2	-	CASSKSDNYGYTF
TRBV19	TRBJ2-2	TRBD1	CASSTGQVYTGELFF
TRBV3-1	TRBJ1-2	TRBD1	CASSQATGDGYTF
TRBV7-6	TRBJ1-2	-	CASSLTQVHGYTF
TRBV5-1	TRBJ1-4	TRBD1	CASSLAGQRNEKLFF
TRBV12-3/TRBV12-4	TRBJ2-3	-	CASSSPNRDTQYF
TRBV18	TRBJ1-1	-	CASSSTLNTEAFF
TRBV6-1	TRBJ1-2	-	CASSEPRRANYGYTF
TRBV10-3	TRBJ2-2	-	CAISESFGELFF
TRBV7-9	TRBJ1-6	-	CASSLGGLWWESPLHF
TRBV6-4	TRBJ1-1	-	CASSDGRYGTEAFF
TRBV6-5	TRBJ1-2	-	CASSYSAGDGYGYTF
TRBV2	TRBJ2-1	TRBD2	CASSPGGLAGDPSYNEQFF
TRBV7-3	TRBJ2-1	-	CASSLNPRTLNEQFF
TRBV29-1	TRBJ2-2	-	CSVEREGGELFF
TRBV11-2	TRBJ2-1	-	CASSFMAPHEQFF
TRBV20-1	TRBJ2-1	TRBD1	CSAREWDRGNNEQFF
TRBV20-1	TRBJ2-1	-	CSARERLNNEQFF
TRBV20-1	TRBJ1-1	-	CSARGQQNTEAFF
TRBV6-5	TRBJ2-7	TRBD2	CASSYGLAYYEQYF
TRBV2	TRBJ2-7	TRBD1	CASSVGGMGEQYF
TRBV7-2	TRBJ1-2	-	CASSTWVAGASSQGYTF
TRBV29-1	TRBJ2-7	-	CSVASGDEQYF
TRBV20-1	TRBJ2-3	-	CSAQRTVRSYSTDTQYF
TRBV28	TRBJ2-2	TRBD1	CASGRAGDRATSRELFF
TRBV6-5	TRBJ1-1	TRBD1	CASSIQGAESTEAFF
TRBV9	TRBJ2-7	TRBD1	CASSANRDSSYEQYF
TRBV20-1	TRBJ2-6	-	CSAKPPRAGANVLTF
TRBV7-6	TRBJ2-7	-	CASSLDSLEGLFYEQYF
TRBV6-2/TRBV6-3	TRBJ1-2	TRBD1	CASTWDGTVDGYTF